The 5 T cell receptor beta chains below all came from one sample that was sequenced in a study of T cell responses to AZD1222 COVID-19 vaccine. Clones were sequenced by immunoSEQ multiplex PCR, and TCRdb holds only the in-frame ones, with some missing. Among fewer than 180,000 clones listed, more than 85% were seen once. Sample: peripheral blood, taken 28 days after the second AZD1222 dose. The receptors were sampled from an adult who received the AZD1222 COVID-19 vaccine.

The chain is built from TRBV11-2 and TRBJ1-2; TRBD1 matches 9 bases. J gave up 3 bases and V 3 bases, and 2 bases lay outside the gene matches. The germline V gene encodes CDR1 SGHAT and CDR2 FQNNGV. The CDR3 is made up of 14 amino acids. CDR3: CASSFDRGDYGYTF. CDR3 nucleotides: TGTGCCAGCAGCTTCGACAGGGGGGACTATGGCTACACCTTC.

This chain connects TRBV7-9 to TRBJ2-5, with D perhaps TRBD2 (5 bases). Per germline, CDR1 SEHNR and CDR2 FQNEAQ (reference sequence). The CDR3 spans 13 residues. V lost 0 bases to trimming and J lost 4 bases, with 6 bases between them. The CDR3 DNA follows: TGTGCCAGCAGCTTAGCCGGAGGAGAGACCCAGTACTTC. This codes for CASSLAGGETQYF.

The J gene is TRBJ2-7, the V gene TRBV4-3, with D maybe TRBD2 (6 bases). V was clipped by 1 base and J by 2 bases, with 12 bases between them. In germline, CDR1 is LGHNA, CDR2 YSLEER. The CDR3 loop spans 15 amino acids. In nucleotides, the CDR3 is TGCGCCAGCAGCCAAGGGGAGGACGGGACCTACGAGCAGTACTTC. It yields the protein CASSQGEDGTYEQYF.

The sample holds a few counts of this clone. CDR3 protein: CASSPGPGVGTQYF. The CDR3 region has the DNA TGCGCCAGCAGCCCGGGACCGGGAGTTGGGACCCAGTACTTC. The chain couples TRBV4-1 to TRBJ2-5, with a weak D call TRBD2 (6 bases). This CDR3 is built from 14 residues. The germline V and J ends were trimmed by 4 bases and 7 bases, with 16 bases remaining between them. The germline V gene has CDR1 MGHRA and CDR2 YSYEKL.

The V and J genes are TRBV28 and TRBJ2-5, with 8 bases identical to TRBD2. This CDR3 has 14 residues. Per the germline V gene, CDR1 is MDHEN and CDR2 is SYDVKM. Losses at the gene ends were 10 bases for V and 0 bases for J; bases not matched to a gene: 7. CDR3 sequence: CATKLAEYQETQYF. Written as DNA, the CDR3 is TGTGCCACCAAACTAGCGGAATACCAAGAGACCCAGTACTTC.